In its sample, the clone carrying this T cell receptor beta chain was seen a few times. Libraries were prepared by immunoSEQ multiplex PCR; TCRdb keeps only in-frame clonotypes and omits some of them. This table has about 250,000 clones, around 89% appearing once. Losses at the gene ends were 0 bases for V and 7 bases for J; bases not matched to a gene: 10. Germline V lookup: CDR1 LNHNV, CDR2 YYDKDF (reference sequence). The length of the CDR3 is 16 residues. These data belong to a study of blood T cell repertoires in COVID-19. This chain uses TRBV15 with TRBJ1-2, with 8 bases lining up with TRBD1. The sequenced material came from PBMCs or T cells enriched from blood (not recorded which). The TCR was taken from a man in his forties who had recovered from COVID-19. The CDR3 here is CATSREFQDRGIGYTF. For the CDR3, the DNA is TGTGCCACCAGCAGAGAGTTTCAAGACAGGGGCATTGGCTACACCTTC.